This TCR beta chain was recorded in a study of early T cells in non-severe SARS-CoV-2 infection. This clonotype was seen many times. CDR3 size: 16 residues. The germline CDR1 and CDR2 sequences are SGHAT and FQNNGV. J gave up 4 bases and V 5 bases, and 12 bases lay outside the gene matches. A single record per CDR3 protein comes from TCRdb applying MiXCR to the 5' RACE reads. The sample has about 60,000 distinct CDR3 sequences; approximately 12% are singletons. What was sequenced was whole blood. This clonotype was sampled from an adult who was a healthcare worker with PCR-confirmed SARS-CoV-2 infection or an uninfected control (not recorded which). This chain uses TRBV11-2 with TRBJ2-3; 7 bases map to TRBD2. The chain's CDR3 is CASSPTREGRADTQYF. DNA of the CDR3: TGTGCCAGCAGCCCGACGAGGGAGGGCCGCGCAGATACGCAGTATTTT.